One sample yielded the 2 T cell receptor beta chains listed below, sequenced in a study of blood T cell repertoires in COVID-19. Produced via immunoSEQ multiplex PCR; TCRdb's table is partial and in-frame only. The table includes some 180,000 clones, around 85% detected once. The sequencing sample was made of PBMCs or T cells enriched from blood (not recorded which). Receptor source: a man in his forties who had recovered from COVID-19.

The chain recombines TRBV5-6 with TRBJ1-1; no reliable D call. The CDR3 is 14 residues long. Trimming left V 5 bases short and J 9 bases short, with 20 bases between. Per germline, CDR1 SGHDT and CDR2 YYEEEE. CDR3 loop: CASSSRWPGSKAFF. DNA for the CDR3: TGTGCCAGCAGTTCGAGGTGGCCGGGTAGTAAAGCTTTCTTT.

The J gene is TRBJ2-1, the V gene TRBV5-4; 7 bases fit TRBD2. V shed 3 bases, J shed 1 base, and the junction held 7 bases outside the gene matches. This CDR3 contains 16 residues. Germline V CDR1 and CDR2: SGHNT, YYREEE (reference sequence). CDR3 sequence reads: CASSSSGIGSYNEQFF. The CDR3, as DNA: TGTGCCAGCAGCTCCAGCGGGATTGGTTCCTACAATGAGCAGTTCTTC.